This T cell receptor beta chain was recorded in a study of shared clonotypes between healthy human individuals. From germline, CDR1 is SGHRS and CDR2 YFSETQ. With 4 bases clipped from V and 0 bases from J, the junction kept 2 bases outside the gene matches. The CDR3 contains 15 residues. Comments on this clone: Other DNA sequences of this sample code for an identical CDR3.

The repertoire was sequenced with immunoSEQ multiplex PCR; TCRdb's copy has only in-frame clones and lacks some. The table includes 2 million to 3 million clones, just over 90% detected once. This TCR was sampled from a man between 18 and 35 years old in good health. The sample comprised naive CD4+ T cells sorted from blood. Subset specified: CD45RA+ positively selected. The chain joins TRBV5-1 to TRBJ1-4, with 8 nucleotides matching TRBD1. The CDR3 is CASSLQGATNEKLFF. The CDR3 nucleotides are TGCGCCAGCAGCCTACAGGGGGCAACTAATGAAAAACTGTTTTTT. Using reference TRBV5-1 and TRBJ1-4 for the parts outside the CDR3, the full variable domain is KAGVTQTPRYLIKTRGQQVTLSCSPISGHRSVSWYQQTPGQGLQFLFEYFSETQRNKGNFPGRFSGRQFSNSRSEMNVSTLELGDSALYLCASSLQGATNEKLFFGSGTQLSVL.